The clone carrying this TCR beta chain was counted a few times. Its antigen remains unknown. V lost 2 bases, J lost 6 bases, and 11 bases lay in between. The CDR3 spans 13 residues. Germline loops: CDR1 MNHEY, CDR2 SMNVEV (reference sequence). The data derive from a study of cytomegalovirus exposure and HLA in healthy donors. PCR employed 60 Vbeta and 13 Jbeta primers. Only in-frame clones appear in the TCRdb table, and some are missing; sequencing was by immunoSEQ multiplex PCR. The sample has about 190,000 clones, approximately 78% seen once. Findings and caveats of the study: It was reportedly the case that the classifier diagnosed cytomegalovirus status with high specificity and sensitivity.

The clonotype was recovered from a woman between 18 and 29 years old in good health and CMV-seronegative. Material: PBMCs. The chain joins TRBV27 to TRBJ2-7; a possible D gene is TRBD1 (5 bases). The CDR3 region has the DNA TGTGCCAGCAGTTTAGGGTCAGGGCGCGAGCAGTACGTC. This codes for CASSLGSGREQYV.